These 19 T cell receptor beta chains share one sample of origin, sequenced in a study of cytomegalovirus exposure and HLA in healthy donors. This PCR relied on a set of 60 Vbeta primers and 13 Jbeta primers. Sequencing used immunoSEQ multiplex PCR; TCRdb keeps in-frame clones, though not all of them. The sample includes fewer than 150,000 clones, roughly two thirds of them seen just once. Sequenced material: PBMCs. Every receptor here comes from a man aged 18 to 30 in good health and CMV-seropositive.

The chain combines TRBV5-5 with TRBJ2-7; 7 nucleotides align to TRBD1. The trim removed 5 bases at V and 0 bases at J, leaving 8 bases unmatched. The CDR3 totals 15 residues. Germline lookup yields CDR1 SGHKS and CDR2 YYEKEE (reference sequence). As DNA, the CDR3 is TGTGCCAGCAGTCCTACAGGGGCCTACTCCTACGAGCAGTACTTC. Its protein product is CASSPTGAYSYEQYF.

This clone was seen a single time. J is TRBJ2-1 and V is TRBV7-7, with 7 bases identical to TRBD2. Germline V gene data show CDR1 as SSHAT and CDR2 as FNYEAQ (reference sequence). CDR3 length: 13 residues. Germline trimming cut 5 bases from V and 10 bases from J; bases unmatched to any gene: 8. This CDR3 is CASSQGTTSEQFF. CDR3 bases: TGTGCCAGCAGCCAAGGGACTACTTCCGAGCAGTTCTTC.

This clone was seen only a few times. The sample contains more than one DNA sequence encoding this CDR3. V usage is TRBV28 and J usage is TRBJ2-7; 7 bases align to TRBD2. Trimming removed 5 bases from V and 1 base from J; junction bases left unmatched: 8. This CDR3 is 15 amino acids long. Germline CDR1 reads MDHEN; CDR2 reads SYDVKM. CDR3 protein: CASSPRTGGSYEQYF. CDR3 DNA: TGTGCCAGCAGTCCGAGGACGGGGGGTTCCTACGAGCAGTACTTC.

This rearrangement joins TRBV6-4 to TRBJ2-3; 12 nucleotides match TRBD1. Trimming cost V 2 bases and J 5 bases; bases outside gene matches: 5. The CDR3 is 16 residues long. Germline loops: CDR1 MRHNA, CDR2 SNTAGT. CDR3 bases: TGTGCCAGCAGTGACCCGGGACAGGGGGCAAAAGATACGCAGTATTTT. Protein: CASSDPGQGAKDTQYF.

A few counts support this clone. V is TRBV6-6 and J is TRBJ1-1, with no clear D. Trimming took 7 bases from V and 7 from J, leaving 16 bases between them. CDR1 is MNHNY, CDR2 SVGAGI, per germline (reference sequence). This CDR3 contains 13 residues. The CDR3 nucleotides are TGTGCCAGCACCCCGTCCTATCTAGGTGAAGCTTTCTTT. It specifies CASTPSYLGEAFF.

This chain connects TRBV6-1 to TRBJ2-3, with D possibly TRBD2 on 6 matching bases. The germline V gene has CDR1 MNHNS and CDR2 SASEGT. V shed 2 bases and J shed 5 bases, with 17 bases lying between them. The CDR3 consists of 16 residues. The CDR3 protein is CASSEFMRGRKDTQYF. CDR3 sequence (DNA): TGTGCCAGCAGTGAATTTATGCGGGGTCGCAAAGATACGCAGTATTTT.

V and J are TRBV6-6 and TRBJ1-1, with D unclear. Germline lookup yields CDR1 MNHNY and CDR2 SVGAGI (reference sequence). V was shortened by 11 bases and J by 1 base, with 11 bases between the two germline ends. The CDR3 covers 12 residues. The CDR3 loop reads CASEGRNTEAFF. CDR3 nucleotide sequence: TGTGCCTCCGAGGGCAGGAACACTGAAGCTTTCTTT.

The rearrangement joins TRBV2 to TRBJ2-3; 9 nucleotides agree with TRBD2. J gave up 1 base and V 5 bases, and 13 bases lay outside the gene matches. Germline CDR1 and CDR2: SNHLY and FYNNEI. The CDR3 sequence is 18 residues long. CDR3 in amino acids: CASSLELAGARGTDTQYF. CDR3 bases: TGTGCCAGCAGTCTCGAGTTAGCGGGGGCCAGGGGCACAGATACGCAGTATTTT. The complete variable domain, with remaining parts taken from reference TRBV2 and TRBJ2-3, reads EPEVTQTPSHQVTQMGQEVILRCVPISNHLYFYWYRQILGQKVEFLVSFYNNEISEKSEIFDDQFSVERPDGSNFTLKIRSTKLEDSAMYFCASSLELAGARGTDTQYFGPGTRLTVL.

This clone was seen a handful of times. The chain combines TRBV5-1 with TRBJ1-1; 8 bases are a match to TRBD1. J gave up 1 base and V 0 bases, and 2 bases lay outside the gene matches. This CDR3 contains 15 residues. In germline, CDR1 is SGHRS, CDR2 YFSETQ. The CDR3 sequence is CASSLGGQGNTEAFF. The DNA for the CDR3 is TGCGCCAGCAGCTTGGGTGGACAGGGGAACACTGAAGCTTTCTTT.

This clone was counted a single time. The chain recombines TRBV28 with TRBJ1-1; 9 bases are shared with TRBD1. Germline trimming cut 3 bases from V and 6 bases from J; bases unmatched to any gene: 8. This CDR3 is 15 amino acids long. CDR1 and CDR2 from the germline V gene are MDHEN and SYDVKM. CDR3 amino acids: CASSLGRDRAPEAFF. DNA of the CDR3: TGTGCCAGCAGTTTGGGCCGGGACAGGGCCCCTGAAGCTTTCTTT.

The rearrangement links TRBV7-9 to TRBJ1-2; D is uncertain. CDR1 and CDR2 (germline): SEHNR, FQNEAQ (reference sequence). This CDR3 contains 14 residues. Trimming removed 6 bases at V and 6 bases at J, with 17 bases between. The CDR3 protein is CASSYGASSNGYTF. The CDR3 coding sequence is TGTGCCAGCAGTTATGGTGCCAGTAGCAATGGCTACACCTTC. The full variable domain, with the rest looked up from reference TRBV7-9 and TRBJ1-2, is DTGVSQNPRHKITKRGQNVTFRCDPISEHNRLYWYRQTLGQGPEFLTYFQNEAQLEKSRLLSDRFSAERPKGSFSTLEIQRTEQGDSAMYLCASSYGASSNGYTFGSGTRLTVV.

The CDR3 nucleotides are TGTGCCAGCAGCTTAGGTCGGGGAATCGGCTACGAGCAGTACTTC. It encodes CASSLGRGIGYEQYF. J is TRBJ2-7 and V is TRBV7-9; TRBD2 is a possible D gene (5 bases). This CDR3 is 15 amino acids long. Germline CDR1 reads SEHNR; CDR2 reads FQNEAQ (reference sequence). V dropped 1 base and J dropped 3 bases, with 13 bases sitting between them.

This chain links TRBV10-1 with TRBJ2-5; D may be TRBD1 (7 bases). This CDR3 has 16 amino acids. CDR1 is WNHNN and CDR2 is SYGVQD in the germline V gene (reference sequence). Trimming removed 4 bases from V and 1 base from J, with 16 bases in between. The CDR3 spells CASSANRGTAQETQYF. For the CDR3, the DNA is TGCGCCAGCAGTGCCAACCGCGGGACAGCCCAAGAGACCCAGTACTTC.

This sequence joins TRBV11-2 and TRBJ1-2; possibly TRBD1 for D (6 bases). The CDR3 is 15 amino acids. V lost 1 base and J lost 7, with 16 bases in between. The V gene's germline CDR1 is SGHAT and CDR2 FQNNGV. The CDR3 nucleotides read TGTGCCAGCAGCTTAGGCCCCTCAGGGGCTGGTGGCTACACCTTC. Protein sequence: CASSLGPSGAGGYTF.

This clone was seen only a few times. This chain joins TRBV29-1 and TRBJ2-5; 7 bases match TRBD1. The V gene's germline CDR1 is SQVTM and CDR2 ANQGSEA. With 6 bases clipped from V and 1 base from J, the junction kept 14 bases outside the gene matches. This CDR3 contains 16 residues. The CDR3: CSVGRLPGQPQETQYF. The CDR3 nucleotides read TGCAGCGTCGGGCGGTTACCGGGACAGCCCCAAGAGACCCAGTACTTC.

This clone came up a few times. CDR3 nucleotide sequence: TGTGCCAGCAGCTTCACCGGACAGGGTCAGGATGGCTACACCTTC. Amino acids: CASSFTGQGQDGYTF. The chain employs TRBV7-2 and TRBJ1-2, with TRBD1 identical over 8 bases. Trimming at V came to 3 bases and at J to 6 bases, leaving 9 bases not matched to a gene. The length of the CDR3 is 15 residues. Germline CDR1 is SGHTA and CDR2 is FQGNSA.

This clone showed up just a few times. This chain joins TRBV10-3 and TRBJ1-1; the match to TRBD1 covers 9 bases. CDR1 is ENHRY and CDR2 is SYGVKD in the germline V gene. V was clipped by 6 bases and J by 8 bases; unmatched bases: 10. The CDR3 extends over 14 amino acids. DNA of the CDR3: TGTGCCATCAGAAAACTCGAACAGGGGGCGGAAGCTTTCTTT. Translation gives CAIRKLEQGAEAFF.

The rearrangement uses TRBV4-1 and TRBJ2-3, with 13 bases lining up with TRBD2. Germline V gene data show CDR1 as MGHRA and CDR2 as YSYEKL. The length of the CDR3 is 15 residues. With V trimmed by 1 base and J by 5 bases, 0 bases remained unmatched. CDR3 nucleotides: TGCGCCAGCAGCCAAGGGACTAGCGGGAGAGATACGCAGTATTTT. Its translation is CASSQGTSGRDTQYF.

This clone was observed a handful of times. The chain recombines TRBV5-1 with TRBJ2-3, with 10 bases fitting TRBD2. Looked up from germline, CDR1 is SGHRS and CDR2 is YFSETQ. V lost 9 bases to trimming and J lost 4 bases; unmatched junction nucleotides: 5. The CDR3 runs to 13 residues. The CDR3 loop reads CATRTSGADTQYF. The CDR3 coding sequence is TGCGCCACTAGGACTAGCGGTGCAGATACGCAGTATTTT.